The clone carrying this T cell receptor beta chain was seen many times. Antigen: not known. This sample was taken from a study of neurological immune-mediated disorders. A 10-nucleotide random UMI tagged transcripts in template-switch 5'RACE cDNA synthesis. MiXCR, applied by TCRdb to the 5' RACE reads, yields one record per CDR3 protein. The sample includes approximately 60,000 distinct CDR3 sequences, approximately 3.5% of them seen just once. Whole-study findings and limits: A possible signature appeared as one related-CDR3 cluster, in which phylogenetic grouping placed the repertoires of 18 of 34 multiple sclerosis patients. There were no CDR3 amino acid sequences shared by expanded clones across subjects, a result suggesting private repertoires in all groups. Multiple sclerosis patients had less TCR clonal expansion than even healthy controls, unlike HTLV-1-associated myelopathy.

Germline V gene lookup returns CDR1 SGHAT and CDR2 FQNNGV. The trim removed 5 bases at V and 3 bases at J, leaving 12 bases unmatched. CDR3 length: 18 amino acids. The source of this sequence is a woman in her 30s with multiple sclerosis. The source material was PBMCs. This chain links TRBV11-2 with TRBJ2-1; 11 nucleotides line up with TRBD2. CDR3 nucleotide sequence: TGTGCCAGCAGCCAGACTAGCGGGACCCCCCTAGTCTACAATGAGCAGTTCTTC. Its translation: CASSQTSGTPLVYNEQFF. The variable domain in full, with the rest retrieved from reference TRBV11-2 and TRBJ2-1, is EAGVAQSPRYKIIEKRQSVAFWCNPISGHATLYWYQQILGQGPKLLIQFQNNGVVDDSQLPKDRFSAERLKGVDSTLKIQPAKLEDSAVYLCASSQTSGTPLVYNEQFFGPGTRLTVL.